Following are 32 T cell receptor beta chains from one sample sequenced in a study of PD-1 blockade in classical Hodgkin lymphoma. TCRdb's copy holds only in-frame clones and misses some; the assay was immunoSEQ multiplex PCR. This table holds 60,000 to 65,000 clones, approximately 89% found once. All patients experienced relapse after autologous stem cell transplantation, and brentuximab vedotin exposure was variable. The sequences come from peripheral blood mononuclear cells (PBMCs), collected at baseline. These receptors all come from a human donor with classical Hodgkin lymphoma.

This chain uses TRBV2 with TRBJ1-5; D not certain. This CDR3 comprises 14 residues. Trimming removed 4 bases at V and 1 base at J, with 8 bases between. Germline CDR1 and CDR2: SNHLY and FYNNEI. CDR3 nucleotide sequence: TGTGCCAGCAGTGTAGGGCACAGCAATCAGCCCCAGCATTTT. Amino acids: CASSVGHSNQPQHF.

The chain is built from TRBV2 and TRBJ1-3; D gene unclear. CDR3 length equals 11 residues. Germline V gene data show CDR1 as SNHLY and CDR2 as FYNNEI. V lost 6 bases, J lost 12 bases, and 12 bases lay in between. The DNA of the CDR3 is TGTGCCAGCAGGGACGCGGCGAGCATATATTTT. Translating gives CASRDAASIYF.

The CDR3 sequence: CASSPRIPQYNNSPLHF. CDR3 DNA: TGTGCCAGCAGTCCAAGGATTCCCCAATATAATAATTCACCCCTCCACTTT. This sequence joins TRBV27 and TRBJ1-6, with D hard to call. Germline loops: CDR1 MNHEY, CDR2 SMNVEV (reference sequence). The V end was cut by 5 bases, the J end by 5 bases, with 19 bases between. The CDR3 sequence is 17 residues long.

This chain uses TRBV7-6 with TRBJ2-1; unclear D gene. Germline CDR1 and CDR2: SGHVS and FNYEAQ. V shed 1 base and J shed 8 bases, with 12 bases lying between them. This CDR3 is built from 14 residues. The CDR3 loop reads CASSLGTGGDEQFF. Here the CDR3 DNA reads TGTGCCAGCAGCTTAGGGACCGGCGGCGATGAGCAGTTCTTC. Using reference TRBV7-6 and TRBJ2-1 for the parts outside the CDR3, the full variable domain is GAGVSQSPRYKVTKRGQDVALRCDPISGHVSLYWYRQALGQGPEFLTYFNYEAQQDKSGLPNDRFSAERPEGSISTLTIQRTEQRDSAMYRCASSLGTGGDEQFFGPGTRLTVL.

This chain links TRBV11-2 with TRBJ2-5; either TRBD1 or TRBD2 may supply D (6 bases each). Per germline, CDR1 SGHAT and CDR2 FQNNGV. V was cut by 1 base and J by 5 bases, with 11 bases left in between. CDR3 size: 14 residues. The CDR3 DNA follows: TGTGCCAGCAGCTTAGCGGGGGCGTGGGAGACCCAGTACTTC. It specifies CASSLAGAWETQYF.

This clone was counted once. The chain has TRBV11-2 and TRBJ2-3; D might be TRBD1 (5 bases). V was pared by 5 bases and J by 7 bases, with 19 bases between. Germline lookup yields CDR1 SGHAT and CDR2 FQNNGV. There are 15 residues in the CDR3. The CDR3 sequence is CASSPRLTVPNTQYF. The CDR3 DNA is TGTGCCAGCAGCCCCCGACTGACAGTTCCAAATACGCAGTATTTT.

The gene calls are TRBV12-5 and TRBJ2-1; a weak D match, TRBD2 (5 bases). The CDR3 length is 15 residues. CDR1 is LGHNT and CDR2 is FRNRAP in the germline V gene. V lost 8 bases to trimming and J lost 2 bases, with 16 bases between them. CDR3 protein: CASSKVGGPYNEQFF. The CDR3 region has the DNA TGTGCTAGTTCCAAGGTCGGCGGGCCCTACAATGAGCAGTTCTTC.

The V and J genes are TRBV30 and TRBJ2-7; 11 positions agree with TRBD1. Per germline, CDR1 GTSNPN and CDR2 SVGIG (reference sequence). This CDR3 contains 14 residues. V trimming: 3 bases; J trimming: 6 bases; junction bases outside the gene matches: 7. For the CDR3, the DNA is TGTGCCTGGAGCAAGGACAGGGGGCCAGTCGAGCAGTACTTC. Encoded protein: CAWSKDRGPVEQYF.

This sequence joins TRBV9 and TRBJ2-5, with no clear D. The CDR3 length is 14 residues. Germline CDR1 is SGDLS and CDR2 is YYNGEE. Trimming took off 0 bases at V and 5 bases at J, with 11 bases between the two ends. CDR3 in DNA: TGTGCCAGCAGCGTAGAAGGTTTATTCGAGACCCAGTACTTC. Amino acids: CASSVEGLFETQYF. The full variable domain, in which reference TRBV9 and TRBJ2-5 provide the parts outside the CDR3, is DSGVTQTPKHLITATGQRVTLRCSPRSGDLSVYWYQQSLDQGLQFLIQYYNGEERAKGNILERFSAQQFPDLHSELNLSSLELGDSALYFCASSVEGLFETQYFGPGTRLLVL.

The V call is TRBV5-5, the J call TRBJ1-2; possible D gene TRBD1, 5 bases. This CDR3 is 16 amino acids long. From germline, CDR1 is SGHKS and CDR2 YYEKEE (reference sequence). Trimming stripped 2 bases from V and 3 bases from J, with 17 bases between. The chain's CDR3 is CASSFGGPQFHYGYTF. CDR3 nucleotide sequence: TGTGCCAGCAGCTTCGGGGGTCCGCAGTTCCACTATGGCTACACCTTC.

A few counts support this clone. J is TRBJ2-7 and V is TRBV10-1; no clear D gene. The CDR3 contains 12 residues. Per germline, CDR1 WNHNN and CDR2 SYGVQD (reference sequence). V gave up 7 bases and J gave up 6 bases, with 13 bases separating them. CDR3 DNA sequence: TGCGCCAGCAACAAAGGCCTCGCCGAGCAGTACTTC. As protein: CASNKGLAEQYF.

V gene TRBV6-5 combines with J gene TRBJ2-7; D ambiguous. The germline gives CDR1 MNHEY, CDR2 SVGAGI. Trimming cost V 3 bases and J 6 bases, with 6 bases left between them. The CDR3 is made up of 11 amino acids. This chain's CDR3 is CASSYASEQYF. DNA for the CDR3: TGTGCCAGCAGTTATGCGAGCGAGCAGTACTTC.

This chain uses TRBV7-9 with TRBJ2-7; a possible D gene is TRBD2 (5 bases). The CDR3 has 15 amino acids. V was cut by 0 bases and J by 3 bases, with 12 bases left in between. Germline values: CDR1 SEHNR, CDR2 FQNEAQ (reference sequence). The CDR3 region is CASSLAVGIYYEQYF. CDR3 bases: TGTGCCAGCAGCTTAGCGGTCGGGATCTACTACGAGCAGTACTTC.

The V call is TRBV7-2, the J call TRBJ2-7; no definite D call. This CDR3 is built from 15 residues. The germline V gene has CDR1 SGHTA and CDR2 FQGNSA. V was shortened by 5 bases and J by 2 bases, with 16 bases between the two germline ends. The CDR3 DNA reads TGTGCCAGCAGCCCTTTCACCGGGCCAACCTACGAGCAGTACTTC. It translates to CASSPFTGPTYEQYF.

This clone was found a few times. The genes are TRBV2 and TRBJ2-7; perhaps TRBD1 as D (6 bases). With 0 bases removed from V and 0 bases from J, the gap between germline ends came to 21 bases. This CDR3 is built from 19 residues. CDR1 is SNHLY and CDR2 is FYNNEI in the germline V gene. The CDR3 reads CASSEARGQSITSSYEQYF. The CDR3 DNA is TGTGCCAGCAGTGAAGCCCGAGGACAGTCTATTACTAGCTCCTACGAGCAGTACTTC.

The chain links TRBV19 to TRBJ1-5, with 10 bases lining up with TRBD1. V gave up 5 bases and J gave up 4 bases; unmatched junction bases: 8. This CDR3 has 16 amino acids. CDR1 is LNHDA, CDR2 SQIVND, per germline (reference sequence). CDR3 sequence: CASSSSDRGENQPQHF. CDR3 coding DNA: TGTGCCAGTAGTTCCTCGGACAGGGGGGAAAATCAGCCCCAGCATTTT. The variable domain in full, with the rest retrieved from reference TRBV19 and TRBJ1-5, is DGGITQSPKYLFRKEGQNVTLSCEQNLNHDAMYWYRQDPGQGLRLIYYSQIVNDFQKGDIAEGYSVSREKKESFPLTVTSAQKNPTAFYLCASSSSDRGENQPQHFGDGTRLSIL.

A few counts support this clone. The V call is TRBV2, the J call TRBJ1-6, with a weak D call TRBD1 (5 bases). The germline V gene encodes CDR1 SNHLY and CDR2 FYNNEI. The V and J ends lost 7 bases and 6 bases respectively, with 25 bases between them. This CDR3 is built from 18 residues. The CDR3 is CASIVPIPRLGTNSPLHF. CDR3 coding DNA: TGTGCCAGCATAGTCCCAATACCGAGATTAGGGACTAATTCACCCCTCCACTTT.

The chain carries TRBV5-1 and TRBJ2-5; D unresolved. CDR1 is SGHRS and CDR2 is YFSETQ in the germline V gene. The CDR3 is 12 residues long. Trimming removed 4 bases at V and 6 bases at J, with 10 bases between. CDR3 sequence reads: CASSPDSKTQYF. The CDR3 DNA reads TGCGCCAGCAGCCCGGATAGCAAGACCCAGTACTTC. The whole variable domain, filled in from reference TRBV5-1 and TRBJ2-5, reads KAGVTQTPRYLIKTRGQQVTLSCSPISGHRSVSWYQQTPGQGLQFLFEYFSETQRNKGNFPGRFSGRQFSNSRSEMNVSTLELGDSALYLCASSPDSKTQYFGPGTRLLVL.

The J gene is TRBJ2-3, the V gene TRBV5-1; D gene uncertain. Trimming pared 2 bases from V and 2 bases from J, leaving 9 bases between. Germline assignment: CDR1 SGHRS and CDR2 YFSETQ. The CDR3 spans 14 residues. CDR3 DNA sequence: TGCGCCAGCAGCTTCTTAGCAGACACAGATACGCAGTATTTT. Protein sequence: CASSFLADTDTQYF. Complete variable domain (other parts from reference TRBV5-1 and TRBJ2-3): KAGVTQTPRYLIKTRGQQVTLSCSPISGHRSVSWYQQTPGQGLQFLFEYFSETQRNKGNFPGRFSGRQFSNSRSEMNVSTLELGDSALYLCASSFLADTDTQYFGPGTRLTVL.

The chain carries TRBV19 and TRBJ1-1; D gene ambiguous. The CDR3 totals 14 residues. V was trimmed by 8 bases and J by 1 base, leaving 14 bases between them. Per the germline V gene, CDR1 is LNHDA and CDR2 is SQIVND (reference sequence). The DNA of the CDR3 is TGTGCCAGTCAAAGGACGGCTGAGAACACTGAAGCTTTCTTT. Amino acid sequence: CASQRTAENTEAFF.

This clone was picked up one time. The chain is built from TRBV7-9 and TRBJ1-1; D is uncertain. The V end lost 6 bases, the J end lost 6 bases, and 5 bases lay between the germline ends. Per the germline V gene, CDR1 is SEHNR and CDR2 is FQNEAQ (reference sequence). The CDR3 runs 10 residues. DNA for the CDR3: TGTGCCAGCAGGGGCGCTGAAGCTTTCTTT. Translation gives CASRGAEAFF.

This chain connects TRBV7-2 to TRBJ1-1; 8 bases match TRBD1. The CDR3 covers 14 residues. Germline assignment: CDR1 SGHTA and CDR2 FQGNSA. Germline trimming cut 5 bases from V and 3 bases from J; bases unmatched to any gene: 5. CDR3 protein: CASSLSTGDTEAFF. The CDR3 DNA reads TGTGCCAGCAGCCTATCGACAGGGGACACTGAAGCTTTCTTT.

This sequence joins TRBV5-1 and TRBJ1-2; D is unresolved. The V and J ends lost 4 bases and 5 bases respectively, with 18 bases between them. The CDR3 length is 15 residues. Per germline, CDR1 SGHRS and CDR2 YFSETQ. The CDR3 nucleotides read TGCGCCAGCAGCCCTGTCCCCCTTGGCAGTTATGGCTACACCTTC. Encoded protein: CASSPVPLGSYGYTF.

The CDR3, as DNA: TGTGCCAGCAGCAGCCGGGACAGGGGATCGGAAAAACTGTTTTTT. Its translation is CASSSRDRGSEKLFF. The chain employs TRBV9 and TRBJ1-4; 10 nucleotides line up with TRBD1. V dropped 4 bases and J dropped 8; count of bases not matched to a gene: 8. CDR3 length equals 15 residues. The V gene's germline CDR1 is SGDLS and CDR2 YYNGEE.

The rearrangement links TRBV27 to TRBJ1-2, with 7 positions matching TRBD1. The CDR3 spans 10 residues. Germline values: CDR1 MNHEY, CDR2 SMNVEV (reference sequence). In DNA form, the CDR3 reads TGTGCTGGACAGGACTATGGCTACACCTTC. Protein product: CAGQDYGYTF.

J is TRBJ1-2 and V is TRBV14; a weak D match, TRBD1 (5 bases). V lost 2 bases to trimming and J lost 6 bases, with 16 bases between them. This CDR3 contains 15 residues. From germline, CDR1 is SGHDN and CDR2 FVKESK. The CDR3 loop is CASSQYDSPYDGYTF. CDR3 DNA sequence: TGTGCCAGCAGCCAATACGACAGTCCCTATGATGGCTACACCTTC.

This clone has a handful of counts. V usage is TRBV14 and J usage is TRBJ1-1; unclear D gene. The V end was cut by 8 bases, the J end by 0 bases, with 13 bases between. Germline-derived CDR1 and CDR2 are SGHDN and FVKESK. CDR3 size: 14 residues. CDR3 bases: TGTGCCAGCGGATCAAGAGGAATGAACACTGAAGCTTTCTTT. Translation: CASGSRGMNTEAFF.

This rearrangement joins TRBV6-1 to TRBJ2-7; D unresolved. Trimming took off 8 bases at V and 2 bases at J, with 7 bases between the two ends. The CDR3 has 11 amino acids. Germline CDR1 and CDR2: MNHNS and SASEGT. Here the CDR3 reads CASRATYEQYF. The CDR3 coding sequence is TGTGCCAGCCGGGCGACCTACGAGCAGTACTTC.

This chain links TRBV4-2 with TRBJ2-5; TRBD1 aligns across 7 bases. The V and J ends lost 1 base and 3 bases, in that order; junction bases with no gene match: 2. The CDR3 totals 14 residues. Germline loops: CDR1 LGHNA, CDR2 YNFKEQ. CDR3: CASSQVGTEETQYF. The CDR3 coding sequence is TGTGCCAGCAGCCAAGTTGGGACAGAAGAGACCCAGTACTTC.

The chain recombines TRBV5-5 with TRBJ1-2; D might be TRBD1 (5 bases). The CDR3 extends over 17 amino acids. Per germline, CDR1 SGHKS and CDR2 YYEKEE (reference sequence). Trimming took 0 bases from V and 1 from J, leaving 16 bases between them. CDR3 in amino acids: CASSLVQGSSLNYGYTF. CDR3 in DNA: TGTGCCAGCAGCTTGGTTCAGGGATCCTCCCTTAACTATGGCTACACCTTC.

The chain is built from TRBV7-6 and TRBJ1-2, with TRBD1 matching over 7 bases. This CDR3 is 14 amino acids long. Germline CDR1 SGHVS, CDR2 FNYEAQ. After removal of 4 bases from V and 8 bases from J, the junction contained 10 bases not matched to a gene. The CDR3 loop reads CASSSRRDSRGYTF. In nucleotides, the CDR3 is TGTGCCAGCAGCTCCCGACGGGACAGTCGGGGCTACACCTTC.

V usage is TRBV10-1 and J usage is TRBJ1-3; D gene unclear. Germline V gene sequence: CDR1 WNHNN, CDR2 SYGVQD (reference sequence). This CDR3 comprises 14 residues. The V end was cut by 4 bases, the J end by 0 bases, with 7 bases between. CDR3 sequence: CASSVARSGNTIYF. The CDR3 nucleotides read TGCGCCAGCAGTGTGGCACGCTCTGGAAACACCATATATTTT.